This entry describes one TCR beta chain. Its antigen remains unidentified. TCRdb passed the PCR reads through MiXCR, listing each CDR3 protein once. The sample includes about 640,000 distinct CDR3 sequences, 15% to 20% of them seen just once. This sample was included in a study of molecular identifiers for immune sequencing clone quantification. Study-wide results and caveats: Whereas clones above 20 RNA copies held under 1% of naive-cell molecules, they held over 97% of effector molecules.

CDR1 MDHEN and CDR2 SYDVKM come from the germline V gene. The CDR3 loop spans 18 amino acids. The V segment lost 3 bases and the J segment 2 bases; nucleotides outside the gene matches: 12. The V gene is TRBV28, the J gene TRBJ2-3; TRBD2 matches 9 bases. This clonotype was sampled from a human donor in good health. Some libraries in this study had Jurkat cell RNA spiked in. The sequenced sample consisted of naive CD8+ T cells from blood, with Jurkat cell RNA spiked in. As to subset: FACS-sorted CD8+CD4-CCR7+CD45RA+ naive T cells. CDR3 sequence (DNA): TGTGCCAGCAGTTTGCTGTCTGGGACTAGCAGTAACACAGATACGCAGTATTTT. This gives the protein CASSLLSGTSSNTDTQYF.